This TCR beta chain was sequenced in a study of shared clonotypes between healthy human individuals. The protocol was immunoSEQ multiplex PCR, while the TCRdb copy is restricted to in-frame clones and leaves out a portion. The data hold approximately 530,000 clones, with 95% to 97% observed a single time. The V and J ends lost 6 bases and 10 bases respectively, with 13 bases between them. CDR1 is SGHVT, CDR2 SQSDAQ, per germline. This CDR3 is built from 12 residues. The sequence derives from a woman under 40 in good health. The chain is built from TRBV7-4 and TRBJ2-1; perhaps TRBD2 as D (6 bases). Sequenced input: naive CD4+ T cells sorted from blood. Indicated subset: CD45RA+ positively selected. Here the CDR3 reads CASRWDSREQFF. CDR3 coding DNA: TGTGCCAGCAGATGGGACTCTCGAGAGCAGTTCTTC.